This TCR beta chain appears in the sequencing data of a study of OX40 agonist ivuxolimab in advanced cancers. This CDR3 has 17 amino acids. V lost 4 bases, J lost 1 base, and 8 bases stayed unmatched. CDR1 and CDR2 (germline): SEHNR, FQNEAQ (reference sequence). The data were produced by immunoSEQ multiplex PCR, yet TCRdb's version contains in-frame clones alone and is incomplete. Found here are about 79,000 clones, about 88% of them singletons; the top ten hold about 4%. Source: CD4+ or CD8+ T cells sorted from blood, taken in a trial of the OX40 agonist ivuxolimab. The source is an adult with an advanced solid tumor such as melanoma, head and neck, liver or kidney cancer. The chain couples TRBV7-9 to TRBJ2-2, with 8 bases that match TRBD1. In DNA, the CDR3 is TGTGCCAGCAGCTCCCCCACCGGGACAGGGAACACCGGGGAGCTGTTTTTT. Translating gives CASSSPTGTGNTGELFF.